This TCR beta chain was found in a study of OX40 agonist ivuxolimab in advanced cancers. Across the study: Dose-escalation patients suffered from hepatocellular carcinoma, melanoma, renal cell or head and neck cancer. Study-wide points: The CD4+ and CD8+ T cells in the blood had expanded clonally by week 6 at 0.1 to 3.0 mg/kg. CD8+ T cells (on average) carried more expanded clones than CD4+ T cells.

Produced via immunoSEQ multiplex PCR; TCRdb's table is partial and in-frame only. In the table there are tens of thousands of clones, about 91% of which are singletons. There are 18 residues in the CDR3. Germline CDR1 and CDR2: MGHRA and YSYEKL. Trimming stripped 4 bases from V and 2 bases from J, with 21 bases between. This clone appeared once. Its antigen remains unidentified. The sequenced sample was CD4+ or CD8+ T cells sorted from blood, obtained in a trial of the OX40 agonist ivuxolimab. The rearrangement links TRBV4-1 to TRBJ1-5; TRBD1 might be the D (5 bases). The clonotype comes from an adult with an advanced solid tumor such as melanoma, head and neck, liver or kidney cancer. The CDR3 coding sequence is TGCGCCAGCAGCCGACTTGGGGCCGGCGACTTAGGCAATCAGCCCCAGCATTTT. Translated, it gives CASSRLGAGDLGNQPQHF.